Listed below are T cell receptor beta chains from one sample, sequenced in a study of human T cells and chemical hapten exposure. Each CDR3 protein gets one entry after TCRdb re-called the RACE reads with MiXCR. Of approximately 82,000 distinct CDR3 sequences in the sample, 6.5% to 8% are singletons; the top ten hold 1.3%. Sequencing used whole blood, obtained in connection with sensitization to the hapten diphenylcyclopropenone (DPC). Receptors originate from a woman under 40 with alopecia areata. Some clones in this sample may be carry-over from other donors' samples. CDR3s include the opening cysteine and the closing phenylalanine or tryptophan. Part of the rows lack a size; the others show once, few, many or a class for expanded clones.

V | size | CDR3
TRBV10-3 | many | CANSGGATDTQYF
TRBV20-1 | many | CSAREPGQANTF
TRBV29-1 | many | CSVRDGNQPQHF
TRBV7-8 | many | CASSFRASNTGELFF
TRBV10-2 | - | CASSAVAYGYTF
TRBV29-1 | many | CSGFYRAAGYTF
TRBV18 | few | CASSLSGTAGNQPQHF
TRBV29-1 | many | CSATGGGTEAFF
TRBV6-6 | few | CASSPTGGSGANVLTF
TRBV27 | many | CASSLPGSSYNEQFF
TRBV12-3/TRBV12-4 | few | CASSPPLGIEQFF
TRBV7-9 | many | CASSLSGGRMNTEAFF
TRBV6-6 | many | CASSYGPRVGETQYF
TRBV24-1 | many | CATSDYKGQPQHF
TRBV12-3/TRBV12-4 | many | CASSLRTVSTDTQYF
TRBV28 | many | CASSPNGQGLADTQYF
TRBV7-3 | few | CASSRDPGGLNTEAFF
TRBV30 | few | CAWSAQGNYGYTF
TRBV29-1 | many | CSVGTGGNYGYTF
TRBV4-2 | - | CARRKDSQPDTQYF
TRBV6-5 | - | CASSRTGTLGTEAFF
TRBV18 | - | CASSPEGYTSGYTF
TRBV6-1 | - | CASSDNTDTQYF